This record concerns one T cell receptor beta chain sequence. The CDR3 consists of 19 residues. V shed 0 bases and J 3 bases; nucleotides not matched to a gene: 9. Germline assignment: CDR1 SGDLS and CDR2 YYNGEE. Adults between roughly 18 and 95 years of age took part from 24 US areas. In the source study's methods: Reference gene primer amplification gave estimated nucleated cell counts. Some clones are missing from TCRdb's copy, which holds only in-frame ones; the method was immunoSEQ multiplex PCR. Clone size and V and J calls were adopted from that table, with D and trimming inferred from the DNA. The repertoire holds under 350,000 clones, with about 86% as singletons. These data belong to a study of blood T cell repertoires in COVID-19. About the study: Nucleic acid was either cDNA or gDNA, and it came from T cells, B-cell-depleted T cells, or PBMCs.

The chain combines TRBV9 with TRBJ2-2, with 12 bases aligning to TRBD2. The sample comprised PBMCs or T cells enriched from blood (not recorded which). The TCR originated in a woman in her forties with acute COVID-19. CDR3 sequence (DNA): TGTGCCAGCAGCGTAGGGACTAGCGGGGCCTGGATGTACACCGGGGAGCTGTTTTTT. Protein product: CASSVGTSGAWMYTGELFF.